A selection of T cell receptor beta chains follows, all from one sample in a study of T cell responses to AZD1222 COVID-19 vaccine. The method was immunoSEQ multiplex PCR; TCRdb's version includes in-frame clones alone and lacks a portion of them. The data show more than 55,000 clones, roughly 80% seen once. The sequenced sample was peripheral blood, obtained 28 days after the second AZD1222 dose. These receptors all come from an adult who received the AZD1222 COVID-19 vaccine. CDR3s include the opening cysteine and the closing phenylalanine or tryptophan. D genes are given only for firm matches. Clone size, where shown, is once, few, many, or a class for clones that have expanded.

>TRBD2|TRBV19|TRBJ2-2|-
TGTGCCAGTAGTATCCCCGCGGCGGGGGGGAACACCGGGGAGCTGTTTTTT
CASSIPAAGGNTGELFF
>TRBD2|TRBV7-3|TRBJ2-5|-
TGTGCCAGCAGCTTAACCAGCCTGGGAGGGGAGACCCAGTACTTC
CASSLTSLGGETQYF
>-|TRBV2|TRBJ2-1|-
TGTGCCAGCAGTGAAGCGCTAAGGGGGGCTGGGAATGAGCAGTTCTTC
CASSEALRGAGNEQFF
>TRBD2|TRBV6-5|TRBJ2-6|-
TGTGCCAGCTCACGGGGGGCTGGGGCCAACGTCCTGACTTTC
CASSRGAGANVLTF
>TRBD1|TRBV2|TRBJ1-4|once
TGTGCCAGCAGTCAAAGGGGGCTAACTAATGAAAAACTGTTTTTT
CASSQRGLTNEKLFF
>-|TRBV4-2|TRBJ2-3|once
TGTGCCAGCAGCCAATCGTTGTCTCCCAGCACAGATACGCAGTATTTT
CASSQSLSPSTDTQYF
>TRBD1|TRBV25-1|TRBJ2-3|-
TGTGCCAGCAGAGGACAGGGCACAAATACGCAGTATTTT
CASRGQGTNTQYF
>-|TRBV18|TRBJ1-1|-
TGTGCCAGCTCAACCTCCAGGGCACCAGCTTTCTTT
CASSTSRAPAFF
>TRBD2|TRBV27|TRBJ2-7|-
TGTGCCAGCAGCCGGGGCGAGGCGGGGGGCTCCTACGAGCAGTACTTC
CASSRGEAGGSYEQYF
>-|TRBV19|TRBJ1-6|-
TGTGCCAGTAGCTCGGGGACGGGACATTCACCCCTCCACTTT
CASSSGTGHSPLHF
>-|TRBV19|TRBJ2-3|-
TGTGCCAGTAGGGCCAGCAGCACAGATACGCAGTATTTT
CASRASSTDTQYF
>-|TRBV19|TRBJ1-2|-
TGTGCCAGTAGTATTGCCTTCGACTATGGCTACACCTTC
CASSIAFDYGYTF
>-|TRBV3-1/TRBV3-2|TRBJ2-7|few
TGTGCCAGCAGCCAAGAAAGAAGCAAGGGGGCCTACGAGCAGTACTTC
CASSQERSKGAYEQYF
>-|TRBV10-3|TRBJ1-6|-
TGTGCCATCAGGAGGCAGGAATATTCACCCCTCCACTTT
CAIRRQEYSPLHF
>TRBD1|TRBV18|TRBJ1-1|-
TGTGCCAGCTCACCGTCAAGGGACAGGGGCACTGAAGCTTTCTTT
CASSPSRDRGTEAFF
>TRBD1|TRBV6-6|TRBJ2-7|-
TGTGCCAGCAGTCGACAGGGCTACGAGCAGTACTTC
CASSRQGYEQYF
>TRBD2|TRBV7-8|TRBJ2-5|-
TGTGCCAGCAGCAGCGGGGGGGCCAGAGAGACCCAGTACTTC
CASSSGGARETQYF
>-|TRBV19|TRBJ1-1|few
TGTGCCAGTAGTATCTGGGCCGAGAACACTGAAGCTTTCTTT
CASSIWAENTEAFF
>TRBD2|TRBV19|TRBJ2-7|-
TGTGCCAGTAGTATTACCGGGACTAGCGGGTCGGAGCAGTACTTC
CASSITGTSGSEQYF
>-|TRBV6-2/TRBV6-3|TRBJ1-6|-
TGTGCCAGCAGTTACGGGCCGCTGAGCTCCTATAATTCACCCCTCCACTTT
CASSYGPLSSYNSPLHF
>TRBD1|TRBV6-2/TRBV6-3|TRBJ2-1|many
TGTGCCAGCAGTTACTCCCGTGTCAGGGGGTACAATGAGCAGTTCTTC
CASSYSRVRGYNEQFF
>-|TRBV19|TRBJ1-1|-
TGTGGGACCGGGACGGTCCTGAACACTGAAGCTTTCTTT
CGTGTVLNTEAFF
>-|TRBV6-6|TRBJ1-5|-
TGTGCCAGCAGCCGTCAGGAGTATAGCAATCAGCCCCAGCATTTT
CASSRQEYSNQPQHF
>TRBD1|TRBV11-1|TRBJ1-2|once
TGTGCCAGCAGCCTAGACAGGGTGGATGGCTACACCTTC
CASSLDRVDGYTF
>TRBD2|TRBV10-1|TRBJ2-3|-
TGCGCCAGCAGTGACGGGGGGGGCACAGATACGCAGTATTTT
CASSDGGGTDTQYF
>-|TRBV11-3|TRBJ1-5|-
TGTGCCAGCAGCTTAGGGGCGGGGAACCCCCAGCATTTT
CASSLGAGNPQHF
>-|TRBV19|TRBJ2-7|-
TGTGCCAGTAGTATAAGGGCAGGGGAGTCCAACGAGCAGTACTTC
CASSIRAGESNEQYF
>TRBD2|TRBV11-2|TRBJ2-3|-
TGTGCCAGCAGCCCGGCTAGCGGGGGAGGTACAGATACGCAGTATTTT
CASSPASGGGTDTQYF
>-|TRBV21-1|TRBJ1-1|-
TGTGCCAGCGAACCTTCGGGACAGGGGGGCACTGAAGCTTTCTTT
CASEPSGQGGTEAFF
>-|TRBV28|TRBJ1-3|-
TGTGCCAGCAGTCGCATCAGGGGAACTGGAAACACCATATATTTT
CASSRIRGTGNTIYF